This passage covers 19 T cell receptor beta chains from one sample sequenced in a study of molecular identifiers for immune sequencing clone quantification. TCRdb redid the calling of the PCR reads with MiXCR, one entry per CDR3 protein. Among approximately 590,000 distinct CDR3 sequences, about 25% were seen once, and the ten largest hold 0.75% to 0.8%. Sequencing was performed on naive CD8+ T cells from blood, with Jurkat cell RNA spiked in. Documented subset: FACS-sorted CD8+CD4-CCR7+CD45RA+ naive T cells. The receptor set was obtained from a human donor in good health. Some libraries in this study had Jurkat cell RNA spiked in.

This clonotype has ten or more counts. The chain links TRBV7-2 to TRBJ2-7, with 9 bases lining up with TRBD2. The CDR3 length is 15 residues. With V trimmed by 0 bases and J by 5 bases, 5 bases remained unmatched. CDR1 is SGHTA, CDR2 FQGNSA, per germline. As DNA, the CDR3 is TGTGCCAGCAGCTTAGCGGGCCTAGCGGGAAACGAGCAGTACTTC. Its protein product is CASSLAGLAGNEQYF.

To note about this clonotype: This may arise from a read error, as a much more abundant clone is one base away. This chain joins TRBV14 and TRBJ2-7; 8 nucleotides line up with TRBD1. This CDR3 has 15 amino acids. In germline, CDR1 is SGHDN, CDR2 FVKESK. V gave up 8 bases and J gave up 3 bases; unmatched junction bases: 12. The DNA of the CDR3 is TGTGCCAGCGGCCCATCGGACAGGGAAAACTACGAGCAGTACTTC. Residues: CASGPSDRENYEQYF.

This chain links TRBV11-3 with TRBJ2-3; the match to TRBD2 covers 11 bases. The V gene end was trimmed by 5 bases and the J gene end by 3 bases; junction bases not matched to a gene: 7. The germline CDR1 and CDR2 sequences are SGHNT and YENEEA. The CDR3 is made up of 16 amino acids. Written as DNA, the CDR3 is TGTGCCAGCAGCCACTGGGCTAGCGGGGGGACAGATACGCAGTATTTT. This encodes CASSHWASGGTDTQYF.

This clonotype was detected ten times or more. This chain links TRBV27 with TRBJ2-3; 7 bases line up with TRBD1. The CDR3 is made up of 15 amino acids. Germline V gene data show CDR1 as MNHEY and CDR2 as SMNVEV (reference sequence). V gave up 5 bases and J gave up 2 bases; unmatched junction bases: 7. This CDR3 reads CASSGRDRDTDTQYF. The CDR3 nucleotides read TGTGCCAGCAGTGGCCGGGACAGAGACACAGATACGCAGTATTTT.

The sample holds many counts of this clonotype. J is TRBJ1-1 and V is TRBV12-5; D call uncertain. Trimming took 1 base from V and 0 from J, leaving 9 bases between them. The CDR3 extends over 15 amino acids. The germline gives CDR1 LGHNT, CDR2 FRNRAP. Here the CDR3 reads CASGLASTLNTEAFF. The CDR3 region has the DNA TGTGCTAGTGGTTTGGCTTCCACCTTGAACACTGAAGCTTTCTTT.

The CDR3 sequence: CASSTTGPEQYF. The CDR3 DNA is TGTGCCAGCAGTACTACAGGGCCCGAGCAGTACTTC. The genes are TRBV12-3 or TRBV12-4 and TRBJ2-7; D perhaps matches TRBD1 (6 bases). V gave up 5 bases and J gave up 6 bases, with 11 bases separating them. The CDR3 totals 12 residues.

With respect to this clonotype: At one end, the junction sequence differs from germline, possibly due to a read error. CDR3 DNA: TGTGCCCGCAGCTTAGTAGACTACTACGAGCAGTACTTC. This encodes CARSLVDYYEQYF. The chain uses TRBV7-9 and TRBJ2-7; possibly TRBD2 for D (5 bases). This CDR3 region has 13 residues. Germline CDR1 is SEHNR and CDR2 is FQNEAQ (reference sequence).

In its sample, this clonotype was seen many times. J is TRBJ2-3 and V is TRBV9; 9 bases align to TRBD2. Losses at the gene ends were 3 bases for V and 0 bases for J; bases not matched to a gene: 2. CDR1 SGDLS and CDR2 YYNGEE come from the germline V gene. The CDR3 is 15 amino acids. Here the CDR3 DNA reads TGTGCCAGCAGCGGAACTAGCGGGAGCACAGATACGCAGTATTTT. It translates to CASSGTSGSTDTQYF. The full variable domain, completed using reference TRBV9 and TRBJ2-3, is DSGVTQTPKHLITATGQRVTLRCSPRSGDLSVYWYQQSLDQGLQFLIQYYNGEERAKGNILERFSAQQFPDLHSELNLSSLELGDSALYFCASSGTSGSTDTQYFGPGTRLTVL.

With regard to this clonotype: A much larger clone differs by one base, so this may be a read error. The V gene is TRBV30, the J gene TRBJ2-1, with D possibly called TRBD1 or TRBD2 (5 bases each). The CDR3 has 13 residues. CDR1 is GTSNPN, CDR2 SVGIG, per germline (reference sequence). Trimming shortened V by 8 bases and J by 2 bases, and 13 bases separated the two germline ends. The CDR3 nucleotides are TGTGCCCGGGGCGACACTGCCTACAATGAGCAGTTCTTC. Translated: CARGDTAYNEQFF.

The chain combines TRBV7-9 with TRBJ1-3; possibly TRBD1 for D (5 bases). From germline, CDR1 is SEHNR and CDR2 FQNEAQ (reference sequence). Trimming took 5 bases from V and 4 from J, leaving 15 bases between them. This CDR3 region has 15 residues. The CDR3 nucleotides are TGTGCCAGCAGCCCCCACCCGGGGGAAGGAAACACCATATATTTT. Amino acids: CASSPHPGEGNTIYF.

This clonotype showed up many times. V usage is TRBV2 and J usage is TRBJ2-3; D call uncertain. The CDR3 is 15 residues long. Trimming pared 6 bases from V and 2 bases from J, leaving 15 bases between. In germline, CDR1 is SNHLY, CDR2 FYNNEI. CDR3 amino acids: CASSASTKVTDTQYF. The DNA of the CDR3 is TGTGCCAGCAGCGCCTCAACGAAAGTCACAGATACGCAGTATTTT.

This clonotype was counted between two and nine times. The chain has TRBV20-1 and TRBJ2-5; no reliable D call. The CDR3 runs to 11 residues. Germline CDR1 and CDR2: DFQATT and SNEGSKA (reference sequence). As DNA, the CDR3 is TGCCTGAGTGTGGTTGGTGAGACCCAGTACTTC. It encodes CLSVVGETQYF.

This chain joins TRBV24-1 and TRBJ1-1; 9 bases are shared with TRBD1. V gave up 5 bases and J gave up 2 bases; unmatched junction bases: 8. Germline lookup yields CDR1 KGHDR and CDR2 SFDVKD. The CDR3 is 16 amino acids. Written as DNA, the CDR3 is TGTGCCACCAGTGGTATACAGGGGGCGCTTAACACTGAAGCTTTCTTT. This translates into CATSGIQGALNTEAFF.

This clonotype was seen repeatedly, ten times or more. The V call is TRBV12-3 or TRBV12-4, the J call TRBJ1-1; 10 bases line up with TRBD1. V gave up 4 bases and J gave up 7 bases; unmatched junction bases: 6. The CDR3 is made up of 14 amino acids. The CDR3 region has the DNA TGTGCCAGCAGTTCAGGGACAGGGGTGGTTGAAGCTTTCTTT. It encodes CASSSGTGVVEAFF.

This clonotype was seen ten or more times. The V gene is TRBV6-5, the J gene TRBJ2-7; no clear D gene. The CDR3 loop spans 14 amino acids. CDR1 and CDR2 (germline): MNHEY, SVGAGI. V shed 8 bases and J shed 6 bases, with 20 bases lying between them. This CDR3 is CASGTDPTVPEQYF. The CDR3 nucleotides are TGTGCCAGCGGAACCGACCCCACCGTCCCCGAGCAGTACTTC.

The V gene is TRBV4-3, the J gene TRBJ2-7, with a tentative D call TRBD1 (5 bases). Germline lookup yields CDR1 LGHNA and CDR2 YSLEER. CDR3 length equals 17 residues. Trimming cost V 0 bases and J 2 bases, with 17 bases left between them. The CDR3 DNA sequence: TGCGCCAGCAGCCAAGATCGAGGACACCCATCACCCTACGAGCAGTACTTC. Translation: CASSQDRGHPSPYEQYF.

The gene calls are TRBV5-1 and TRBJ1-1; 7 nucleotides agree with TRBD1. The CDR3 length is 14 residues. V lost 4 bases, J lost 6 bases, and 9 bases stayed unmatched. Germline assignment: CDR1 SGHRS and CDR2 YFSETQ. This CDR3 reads CASSLTGMVAEAFF. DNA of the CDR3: TGCGCCAGCAGCCTGACAGGGATGGTCGCTGAAGCTTTCTTT. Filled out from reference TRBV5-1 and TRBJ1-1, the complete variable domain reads KAGVTQTPRYLIKTRGQQVTLSCSPISGHRSVSWYQQTPGQGLQFLFEYFSETQRNKGNFPGRFSGRQFSNSRSEMNVSTLELGDSALYLCASSLTGMVAEAFFGQGTRLTVV.

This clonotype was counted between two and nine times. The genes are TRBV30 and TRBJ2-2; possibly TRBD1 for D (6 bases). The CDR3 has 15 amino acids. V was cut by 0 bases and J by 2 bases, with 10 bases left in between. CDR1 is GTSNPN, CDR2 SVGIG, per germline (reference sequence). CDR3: CAWSVPGTNTGELFF. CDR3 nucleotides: TGTGCCTGGAGTGTACCGGGGACAAACACCGGGGAGCTGTTTTTT. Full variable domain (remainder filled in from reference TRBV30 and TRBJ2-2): SQTIHQWPATLVQPVGSPLSLECTVEGTSNPNLYWYRQAAGRGLQLLFYSVGIGQISSEVPQNLSASRPQDRQFILSSKKLLLSDSGFYLCAWSVPGTNTGELFFGEGSRLTVL.

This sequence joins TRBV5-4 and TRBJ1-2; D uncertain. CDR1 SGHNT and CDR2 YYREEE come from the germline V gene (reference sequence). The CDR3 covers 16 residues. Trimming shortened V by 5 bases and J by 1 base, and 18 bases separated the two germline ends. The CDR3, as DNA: TGTGCCAGCAGTTCGGATATGACGGTTTATAACTATGGCTACACCTTC. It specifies CASSSDMTVYNYGYTF.